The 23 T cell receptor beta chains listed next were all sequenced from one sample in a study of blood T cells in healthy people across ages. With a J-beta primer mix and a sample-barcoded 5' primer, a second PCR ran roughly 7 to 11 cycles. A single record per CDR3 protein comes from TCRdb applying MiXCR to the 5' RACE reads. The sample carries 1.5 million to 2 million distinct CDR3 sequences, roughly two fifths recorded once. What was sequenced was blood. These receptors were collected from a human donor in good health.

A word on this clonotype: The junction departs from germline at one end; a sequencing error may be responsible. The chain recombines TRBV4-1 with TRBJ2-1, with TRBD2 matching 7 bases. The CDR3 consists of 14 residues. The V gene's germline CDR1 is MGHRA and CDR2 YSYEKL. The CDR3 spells CASSQGTTNNEQVF. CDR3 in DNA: TGCGCCAGCAGCCAGGGGACTACGAACAATGAGCAGGTCTTC.

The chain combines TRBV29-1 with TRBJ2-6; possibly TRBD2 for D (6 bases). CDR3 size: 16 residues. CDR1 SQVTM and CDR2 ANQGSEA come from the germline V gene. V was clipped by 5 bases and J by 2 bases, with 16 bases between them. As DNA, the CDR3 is TGCAGCGTTCGGGAGATTAACCACCCTGGGGCCAACGTCCTGACTTTC. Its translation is CSVREINHPGANVLTF.

CDR3 loop: CASSTNAFF. Written as DNA, the CDR3 is TGTGCCAGCAGCACCAATGCTTTCTTT. The chain combines TRBV7-9 with TRBJ1-1; no definite D call. The CDR3 covers 9 residues. The V and J ends lost 5 bases and 11 bases respectively, with 6 bases between them. The germline gives CDR1 SEHNR, CDR2 FQNEAQ (reference sequence).

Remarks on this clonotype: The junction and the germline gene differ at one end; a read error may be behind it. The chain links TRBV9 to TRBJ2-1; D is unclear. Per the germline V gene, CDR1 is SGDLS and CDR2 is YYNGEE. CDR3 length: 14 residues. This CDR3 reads CANSVGLRYNEQFF. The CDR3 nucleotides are TGTGCCAACAGCGTAGGATTACGGTACAATGAGCAGTTCTTC.

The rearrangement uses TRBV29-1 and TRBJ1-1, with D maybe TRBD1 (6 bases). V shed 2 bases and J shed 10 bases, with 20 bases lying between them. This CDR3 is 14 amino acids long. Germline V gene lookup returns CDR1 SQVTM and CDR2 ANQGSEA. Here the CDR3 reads CSVEMMYGGMGAFF. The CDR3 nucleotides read TGCAGCGTTGAAATGATGTATGGGGGCATGGGAGCTTTCTTT.

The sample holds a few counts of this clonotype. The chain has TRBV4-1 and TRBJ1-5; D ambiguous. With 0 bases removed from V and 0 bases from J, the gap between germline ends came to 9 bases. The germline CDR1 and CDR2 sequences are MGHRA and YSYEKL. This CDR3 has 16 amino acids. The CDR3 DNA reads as TGCGCCAGCAGCCAAGATGCGGGTCATAGCAATCAGCCCCAGCATTTT. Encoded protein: CASSQDAGHSNQPQHF.

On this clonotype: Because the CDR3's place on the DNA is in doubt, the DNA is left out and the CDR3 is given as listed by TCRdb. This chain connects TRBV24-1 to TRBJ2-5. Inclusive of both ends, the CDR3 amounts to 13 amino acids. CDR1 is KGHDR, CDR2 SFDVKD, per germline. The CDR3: CATSVPAQETQYF.

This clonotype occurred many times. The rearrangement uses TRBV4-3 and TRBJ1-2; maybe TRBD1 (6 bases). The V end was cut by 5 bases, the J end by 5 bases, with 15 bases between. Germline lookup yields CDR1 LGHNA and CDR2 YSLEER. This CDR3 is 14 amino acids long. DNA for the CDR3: TGCGCCAGCAGCGTCGGGGGCGCCGATTATGGCTACACCTTC. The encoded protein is CASSVGGADYGYTF.

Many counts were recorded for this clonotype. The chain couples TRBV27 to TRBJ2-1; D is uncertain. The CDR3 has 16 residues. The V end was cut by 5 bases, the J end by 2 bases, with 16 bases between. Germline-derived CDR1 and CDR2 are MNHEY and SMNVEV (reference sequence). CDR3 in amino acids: CASSTIGNRPYNEQFF. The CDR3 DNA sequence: TGTGCCAGCAGTACTATTGGGAATCGCCCCTACAATGAGCAGTTCTTC.

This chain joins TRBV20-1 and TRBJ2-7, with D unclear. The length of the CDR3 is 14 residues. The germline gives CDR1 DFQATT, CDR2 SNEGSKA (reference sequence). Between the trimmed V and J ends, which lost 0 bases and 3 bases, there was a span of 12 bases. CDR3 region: CSARDHGSHYEQYF. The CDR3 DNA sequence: TGCAGTGCTAGAGATCATGGCTCGCACTACGAGCAGTACTTC.

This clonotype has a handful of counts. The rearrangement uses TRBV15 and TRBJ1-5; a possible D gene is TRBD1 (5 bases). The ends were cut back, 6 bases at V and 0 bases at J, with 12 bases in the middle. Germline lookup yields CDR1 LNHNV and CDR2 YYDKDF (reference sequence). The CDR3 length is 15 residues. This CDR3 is CATRRDWDSNQPQHF. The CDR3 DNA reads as TGTGCCACCAGAAGGGACTGGGATAGCAATCAGCCCCAGCATTTT.

The CDR3, as DNA: TGTGCCAGCAGTTTAGATATTTCGACATCGATTAGCACAGATACGCAGTATTTT. This translates into CASSLDISTSISTDTQYF. The chain couples TRBV28 to TRBJ2-3; D is uncertain. Trimming removed 2 bases at V and 0 bases at J, with 18 bases between. Germline CDR1 is MDHEN and CDR2 is SYDVKM. The CDR3 covers 18 residues.

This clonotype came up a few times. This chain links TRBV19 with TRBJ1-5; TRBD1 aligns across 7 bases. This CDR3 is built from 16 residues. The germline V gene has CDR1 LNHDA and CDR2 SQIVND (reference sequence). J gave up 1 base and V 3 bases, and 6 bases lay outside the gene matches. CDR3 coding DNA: TGTGCCAGTAGTATGGGGCCGGACAGGAGCAATCAGCCCCAGCATTTT. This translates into CASSMGPDRSNQPQHF.

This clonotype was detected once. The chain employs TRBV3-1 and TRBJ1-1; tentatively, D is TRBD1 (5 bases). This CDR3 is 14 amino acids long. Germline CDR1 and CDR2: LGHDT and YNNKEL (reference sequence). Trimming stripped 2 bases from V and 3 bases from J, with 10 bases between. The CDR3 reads CASSQIQGDTEAFF. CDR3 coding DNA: TGTGCCAGCAGCCAAATTCAGGGAGACACTGAAGCTTTCTTT.

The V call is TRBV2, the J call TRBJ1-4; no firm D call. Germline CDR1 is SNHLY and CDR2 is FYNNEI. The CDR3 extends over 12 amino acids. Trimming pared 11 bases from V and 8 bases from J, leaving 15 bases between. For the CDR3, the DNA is TGTGCCGCCAGCAGAGAGGAAGAAAAACTGTTTTTT. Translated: CAASREEEKLFF.

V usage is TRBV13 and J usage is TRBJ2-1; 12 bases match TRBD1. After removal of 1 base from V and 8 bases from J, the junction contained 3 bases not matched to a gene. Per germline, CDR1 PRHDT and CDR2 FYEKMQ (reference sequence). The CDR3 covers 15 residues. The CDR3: CASSLDGTGGDEQFF. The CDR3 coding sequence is TGTGCCAGCAGCTTAGACGGGACAGGGGGCGATGAGCAGTTCTTC.

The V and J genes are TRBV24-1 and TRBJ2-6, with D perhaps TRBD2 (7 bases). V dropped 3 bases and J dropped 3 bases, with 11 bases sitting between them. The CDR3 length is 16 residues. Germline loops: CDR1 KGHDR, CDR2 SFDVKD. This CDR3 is CATSDRGGVGANVLTF. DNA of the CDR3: TGTGCCACCAGTGATAGAGGGGGGGTTGGGGCCAACGTCCTGACTTTC.

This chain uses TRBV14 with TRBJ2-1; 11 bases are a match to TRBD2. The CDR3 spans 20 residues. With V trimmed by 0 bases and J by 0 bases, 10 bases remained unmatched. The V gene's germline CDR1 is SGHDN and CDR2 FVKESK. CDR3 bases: TGTGCCAGCAGCCAAGAAGGGACTAGCGGACTACTTAGCTCCTACAATGAGCAGTTCTTC. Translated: CASSQEGTSGLLSSYNEQFF.

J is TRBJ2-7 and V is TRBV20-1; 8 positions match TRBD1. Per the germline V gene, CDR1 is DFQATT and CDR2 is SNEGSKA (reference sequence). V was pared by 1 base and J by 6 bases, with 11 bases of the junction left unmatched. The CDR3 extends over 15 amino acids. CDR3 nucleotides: TGCAGTGCTAGAGCACCCCGTGACAGGGGATTCGAGCAGTACTTC. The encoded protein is CSARAPRDRGFEQYF.

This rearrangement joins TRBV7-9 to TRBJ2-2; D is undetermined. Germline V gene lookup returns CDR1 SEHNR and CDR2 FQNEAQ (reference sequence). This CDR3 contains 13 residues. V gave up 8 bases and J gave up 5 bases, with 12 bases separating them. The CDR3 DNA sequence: TGTGCCAGCGTCCATCGTTTAACCGGGGAGCTGTTTTTT. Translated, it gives CASVHRLTGELFF.

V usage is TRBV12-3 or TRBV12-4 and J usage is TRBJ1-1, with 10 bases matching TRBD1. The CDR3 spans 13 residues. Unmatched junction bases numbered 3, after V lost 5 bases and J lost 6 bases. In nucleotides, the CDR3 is TGTGCCAGCAGTAAGGGACAGGGGCCTGAAGCTTTCTTT. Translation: CASSKGQGPEAFF.

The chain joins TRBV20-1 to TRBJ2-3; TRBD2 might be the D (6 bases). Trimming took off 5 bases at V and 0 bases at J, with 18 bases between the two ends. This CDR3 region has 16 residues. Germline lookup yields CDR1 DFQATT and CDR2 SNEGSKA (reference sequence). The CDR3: CSAFGSGPTSTDTQYF. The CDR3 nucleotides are TGCAGTGCTTTCGGTAGCGGCCCCACTAGCACAGATACGCAGTATTTT.

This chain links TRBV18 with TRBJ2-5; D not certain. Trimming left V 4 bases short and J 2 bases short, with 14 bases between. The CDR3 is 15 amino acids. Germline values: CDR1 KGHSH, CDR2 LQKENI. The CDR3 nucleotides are TGTGCCAGCTCACAGAACACACAGAGTCAAGAGACCCAGTACTTC. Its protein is CASSQNTQSQETQYF.